These 25 T cell receptor beta chains were all obtained from the same sample, sequenced in a study of graft-versus-host responses after intestinal transplantation. Their recognized antigens are unknown. This table comes from immunoSEQ multiplex PCR, and its TCRdb copy is limited to in-frame clones, with some not included. The table records 85,000 to 100,000 clones, around 90% of them present only once. The source material was unstimulated CD8+ T cells sorted from spleen or lymph node cells, sampled before transplant. Source of these receptors: a human donor who was the organ donor for an intestinal transplant.

The gene calls are TRBV6-1 and TRBJ2-7; 8 bases map to TRBD2. V dropped 3 bases and J dropped 3; count of bases not matched to a gene: 7. In germline, CDR1 is MNHNS, CDR2 SASEGT. The CDR3 spans 15 residues. CDR3 nucleotide sequence: TGTGCCAGCAGTGATAGCGGGACAACGGTCTACGAGCAGTACTTC. Encoded protein: CASSDSGTTVYEQYF.

This clone has a single count. This sequence joins TRBV4-1 and TRBJ2-2; no definite D call. V gave up 1 base and J gave up 2 bases, with 5 bases separating them. This CDR3 has 14 amino acids. Germline V CDR1 and CDR2: MGHRA, YSYEKL. The CDR3 DNA follows: TGCGCCAGCAGCCAAGGACAAAACACCGGGGAGCTGTTTTTT. Translation: CASSQGQNTGELFF.

The genes are TRBV30 and TRBJ2-2; a weak D match, TRBD2 (6 bases). Trimming removed 4 bases at V and 0 bases at J, with 9 bases between. The CDR3 is 14 residues long. Germline values: CDR1 GTSNPN, CDR2 SVGIG (reference sequence). The CDR3 protein is CAWNSGTNTGELFF. DNA for the CDR3: TGTGCCTGGAATAGCGGAACGAACACCGGGGAGCTGTTTTTT.

V and J are TRBV9 and TRBJ2-3, with D tentatively TRBD2 (5 bases). In germline, CDR1 is SGDLS, CDR2 YYNGEE. Trimming took off 3 bases at V and 7 bases at J, with 6 bases between the two ends. The CDR3 is 11 amino acids. CDR3 in amino acids: CASSGGNTQYF. The CDR3 bases are TGTGCCAGCAGCGGAGGGAATACGCAGTATTTT.

V and J are TRBV4-2 and TRBJ2-7; D unresolved. CDR1 is LGHNA and CDR2 is YNFKEQ in the germline V gene. Trimming left V 5 bases short and J 3 bases short, with 5 bases between. This CDR3 contains 11 residues. The CDR3 DNA reads TGTGCCAGCAGCGGCATCTACGAGCAGTACTTC. Protein product: CASSGIYEQYF.

The rearrangement uses TRBV29-1 and TRBJ1-1, with 8 bases identical to TRBD1. Germline V CDR1 and CDR2: SQVTM, ANQGSEA. This CDR3 spans 12 amino acids. V lost 5 bases, J lost 4 bases, and 3 bases stayed unmatched. The CDR3 here is CSVYTGGTEAFF. The DNA of the CDR3 is TGCAGCGTTTATACAGGGGGCACTGAAGCTTTCTTT.

The chain couples TRBV5-3 to TRBJ1-5; weak D call: TRBD1 (5 bases). TRBV5-3 is placed among ORFs of uncertain function. Trimming stripped 8 bases from V and 0 bases from J, with 12 bases between. The CDR3 runs 14 residues. CDR3 region: CARETEDSNQPQHF. CDR3 sequence (DNA): TGTGCCAGGGAGACAGAGGATAGCAATCAGCCCCAGCATTTT.

This clone showed up just once. The chain couples TRBV10-3 to TRBJ1-1; no clear D. With 3 bases removed from V and 7 bases from J, the gap between germline ends came to 12 bases. Per the germline V gene, CDR1 is ENHRY and CDR2 is SYGVKD. The CDR3 is 13 amino acids. This CDR3 reads CAISEEIRYEAFF. DNA of the CDR3: TGTGCCATCAGTGAAGAGATCCGCTATGAAGCTTTCTTT.

This clone is a singleton in its sample. The germline gene is not matched at one end of the junction; a read error may be the cause. The chain has TRBV2 and TRBJ2-7, with 7 bases identical to TRBD2. Germline V gives CDR1 SNHLY, CDR2 FYNNEI. The CDR3 totals 17 residues. For the CDR3, the DNA is TGTGCCAGCAGTGTTAGCCGGGACGGGGGGAGCTCCTACGAGCGGTACTTC. Protein product: CASSVSRDGGSSYERYF. Drawing the rest from reference TRBV2 and TRBJ2-7, the complete variable domain is EPEVTQTPSHQVTQMGQEVILRCVPISNHLYFYWYRQILGQKVEFLVSFYNNEISEKSEIFDDQFSVERPDGSNFTLKIRSTKLEDSAMYFCASSVSRDGGSSYERYFGPGTRLTVT.

This sequence joins TRBV11-3 and TRBJ2-3; D unresolved. This CDR3 spans 14 amino acids. V lost 1 base and J lost 4, with 9 bases in between. CDR1 is SGHNT, CDR2 YENEEA, per germline. The CDR3 nucleotides read TGTGCCAGCAGCTTAGTTAGTCTAGCAGATACGCAGTATTTT. Translated, it gives CASSLVSLADTQYF.

The J gene is TRBJ2-5, the V gene TRBV18, with unresolved D. The J call may be in error: the DNA end matches TRBJ2-7 better. CDR3 length: 18 residues. Germline values: CDR1 KGHSH, CDR2 LQKENI. The CDR3 is CASSPPFLAPFLLYEQYF. DNA of the CDR3: TGTGCCAGCTCACCACCATTTCTCGCTCCTTTCCTCCTCTACGAGCAGTACTTC.

This chain joins TRBV19 and TRBJ2-1; TRBD2 matches 7 bases. J lost 8 bases, V lost 0 bases, and 10 bases had no gene match. Per the germline V gene, CDR1 is LNHDA and CDR2 is SQIVND (reference sequence). The CDR3 is 16 amino acids. CDR3 sequence: CASSIDAGDWSDEQFF. The CDR3 nucleotides are TGTGCCAGTAGTATAGATGCGGGAGACTGGTCCGATGAGCAGTTCTTC.

The rearrangement joins TRBV19 to TRBJ2-5, with a weak D call TRBD1 (6 bases). V was cut by 1 base and J by 2 bases, with 11 bases left in between. Germline-derived CDR1 and CDR2 are LNHDA and SQIVND (reference sequence). The CDR3 loop spans 15 amino acids. This CDR3 reads CASSIGSTGQETQYF. The CDR3, as DNA: TGTGCCAGTAGTATAGGAAGCACAGGGCAAGAGACCCAGTACTTC.

The rearrangement joins TRBV27 to TRBJ1-5; the D is unclear. Germline CDR1 reads MNHEY; CDR2 reads SMNVEV (reference sequence). Trimming cost V 4 bases and J 5 bases, with 12 bases left between them. The CDR3 spans 14 residues. CDR3 nucleotide sequence: TGTGCCAGCAGTTCCAACGGGGATTATCAGCCCCAGCATTTT. It encodes CASSSNGDYQPQHF.

The V call is TRBV28, the J call TRBJ2-7, with D perhaps TRBD1 (7 bases). This CDR3 contains 13 residues. V was shortened by 3 bases and J by 4 bases, with 10 bases between the two germline ends. Germline V lookup: CDR1 MDHEN, CDR2 SYDVKM. The CDR3 nucleotides are TGTGCCAGCAGTTTGGAGGGGGCGTACGAGCAGTACTTC. Amino acid sequence: CASSLEGAYEQYF.

The chain uses TRBV7-9 and TRBJ2-1; 11 nucleotides agree with TRBD2. The V and J ends lost 3 bases and 7 bases, in that order; junction bases with no gene match: 5. Germline V lookup: CDR1 SEHNR, CDR2 FQNEAQ (reference sequence). The CDR3 is 15 amino acids. CDR3 nucleotides: TGTGCCAGCAGCTTTGTTAGCGGGAGGGGAAATGAGCAGTTCTTC. This gives the protein CASSFVSGRGNEQFF.

The chain links TRBV27 to TRBJ1-1; D ambiguous. With 7 bases removed from V and 8 bases from J, the gap between germline ends came to 14 bases. CDR3 size: 12 residues. From germline, CDR1 is MNHEY and CDR2 SMNVEV (reference sequence). The CDR3 protein is CASKIISGEAFF. CDR3 bases: TGTGCCAGCAAAATCATATCGGGAGAAGCTTTCTTT.

J is TRBJ2-7 and V is TRBV13, with TRBD2 matching 7 bases. The CDR3 sequence is 13 residues long. Trimming took 4 bases from V and 3 from J; bases not matched to a gene: 3. From germline, CDR1 is PRHDT and CDR2 FYEKMQ (reference sequence). The CDR3 nucleotides are TGTGCCAGCAGCTCAAGCGGGAACTACGAGCAGTACTTC. It encodes CASSSSGNYEQYF.

The J gene is TRBJ1-1, the V gene TRBV28; TRBD1 agrees at 7 bases. Trimming cost V 0 bases and J 0 bases; bases outside gene matches: 7. Germline CDR1 reads MDHEN; CDR2 reads SYDVKM. The CDR3 is 17 residues long. CDR3: CASSLWDRSPVNTEAFF. CDR3 DNA: TGTGCCAGCAGTTTATGGGACAGGAGTCCTGTGAACACTGAAGCTTTCTTT.

The chain couples TRBV27 to TRBJ1-3; no definite D call. The germline gives CDR1 MNHEY, CDR2 SMNVEV (reference sequence). CDR3 length equals 14 residues. V shed 2 bases and J shed 0 bases, with 5 bases lying between them. Here the CDR3 reads CASSLGPSGNTIYF. The DNA of the CDR3 is TGTGCCAGCAGTTTAGGGCCCTCTGGAAACACCATATATTTT.

The chain's CDR3 is CASSYEYFSGNTIYF. The CDR3 bases are TGTGCCAGCAGTTACGAGTATTTCTCTGGAAACACCATATATTTT. V usage is TRBV6-5 and J usage is TRBJ1-3; no firm D call. The germline V gene has CDR1 MNHEY and CDR2 SVGAGI. The CDR3 is 15 residues long. Trimming left V 2 bases short and J 0 bases short, with 8 bases between.

V is TRBV4-1 and J is TRBJ1-4, with 7 bases aligning to TRBD1. Germline CDR1 and CDR2: MGHRA and YSYEKL. The CDR3 contains 15 residues. V trimming: 2 bases; J trimming: 3 bases; junction bases outside the gene matches: 3. CDR3 sequence (DNA): TGCGCCAGCAGCCAAACGGGGACAGCTAATGAAAAACTGTTTTTT. Translated: CASSQTGTANEKLFF.

The chain combines TRBV4-1 with TRBJ2-1, with 7 bases that match TRBD1. V lost 0 bases to trimming and J lost 0 bases; unmatched junction nucleotides: 11. Germline V gene lookup returns CDR1 MGHRA and CDR2 YSYEKL. The CDR3 consists of 19 residues. The CDR3 coding sequence is TGCGCCAGCAGCCAAGAAAGGGGGCCAGGGGGTAGCTCCTACAATGAGCAGTTCTTC. This gives the protein CASSQERGPGGSSYNEQFF.

The V call is TRBV2, the J call TRBJ2-7, with D perhaps matching TRBD2 (7 bases). This CDR3 is built from 19 residues. Germline CDR1 and CDR2: SNHLY and FYNNEI. V gave up 6 bases and J gave up 4 bases, with 31 bases separating them. Here the CDR3 DNA reads TGTGCCAGCAGGTTTGGGGGGCGGGAGAGTCGGTCCAACCCTTACGAGCAGTACTTC. Encoded protein: CASRFGGRESRSNPYEQYF.

This clone was counted once. The V call is TRBV28, the J call TRBJ2-1; 10 nucleotides line up with TRBD2. V shed 3 bases and J 0 bases; nucleotides not matched to a gene: 20. The CDR3 length is 22 residues. Germline assignment: CDR1 MDHEN and CDR2 SYDVKM. This CDR3 reads CASSFFGIEREGLLSSYNEQFF. The CDR3 bases are TGTGCCAGCAGTTTTTTTGGGATCGAGCGGGAGGGCCTTCTCAGCTCCTACAATGAGCAGTTCTTC.